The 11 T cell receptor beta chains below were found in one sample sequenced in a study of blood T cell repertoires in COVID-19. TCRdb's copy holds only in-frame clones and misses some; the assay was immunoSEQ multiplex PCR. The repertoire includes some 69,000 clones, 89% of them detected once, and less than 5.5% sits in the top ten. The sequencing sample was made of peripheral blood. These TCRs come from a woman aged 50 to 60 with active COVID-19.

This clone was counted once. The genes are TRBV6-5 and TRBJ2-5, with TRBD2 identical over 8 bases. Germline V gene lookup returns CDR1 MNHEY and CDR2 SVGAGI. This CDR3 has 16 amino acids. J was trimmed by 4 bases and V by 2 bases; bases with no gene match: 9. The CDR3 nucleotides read TGTGCCAGCAGTTACAACACGGCTGCGGGAGGAGAGACCCAGTACTTC. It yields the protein CASSYNTAAGGETQYF.

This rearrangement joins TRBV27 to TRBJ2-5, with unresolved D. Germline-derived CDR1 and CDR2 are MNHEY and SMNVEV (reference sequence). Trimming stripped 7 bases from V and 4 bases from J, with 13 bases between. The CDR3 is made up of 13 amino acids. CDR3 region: CASKDSDIETQYF. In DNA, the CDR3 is TGTGCCAGCAAAGACTCGGATATAGAGACCCAGTACTTC.

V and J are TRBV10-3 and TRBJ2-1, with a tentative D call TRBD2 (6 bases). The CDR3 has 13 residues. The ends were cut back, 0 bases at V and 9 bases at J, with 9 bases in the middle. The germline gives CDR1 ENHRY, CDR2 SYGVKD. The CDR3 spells CAISESREAEQFF. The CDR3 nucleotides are TGTGCCATCAGTGAGTCTAGGGAGGCTGAGCAGTTCTTC.

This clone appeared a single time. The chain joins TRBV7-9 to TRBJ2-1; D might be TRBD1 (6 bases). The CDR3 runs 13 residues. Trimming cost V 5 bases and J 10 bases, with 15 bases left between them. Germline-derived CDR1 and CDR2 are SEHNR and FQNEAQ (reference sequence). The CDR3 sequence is CASSPNRVREQFF. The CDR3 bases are TGTGCCAGCAGCCCCAACAGGGTTCGAGAGCAGTTCTTC. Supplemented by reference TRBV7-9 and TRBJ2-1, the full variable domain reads DTGVSQNPRHKITKRGQNVTFRCDPISEHNRLYWYRQTLGQGPEFLTYFQNEAQLEKSRLLSDRFSAERPKGSFSTLEIQRTEQGDSAMYLCASSPNRVREQFFGPGTRLTVL.

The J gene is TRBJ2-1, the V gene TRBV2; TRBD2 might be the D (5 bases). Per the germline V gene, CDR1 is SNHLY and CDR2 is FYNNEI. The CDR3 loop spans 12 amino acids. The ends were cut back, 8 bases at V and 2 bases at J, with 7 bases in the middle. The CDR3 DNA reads TGTGCCAGCGGAGGTGCCTACAATGAGCAGTTCTTC. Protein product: CASGGAYNEQFF. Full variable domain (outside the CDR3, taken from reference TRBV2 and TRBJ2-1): EPEVTQTPSHQVTQMGQEVILRCVPISNHLYFYWYRQILGQKVEFLVSFYNNEISEKSEIFDDQFSVERPDGSNFTLKIRSTKLEDSAMYFCASGGAYNEQFFGPGTRLTVL.

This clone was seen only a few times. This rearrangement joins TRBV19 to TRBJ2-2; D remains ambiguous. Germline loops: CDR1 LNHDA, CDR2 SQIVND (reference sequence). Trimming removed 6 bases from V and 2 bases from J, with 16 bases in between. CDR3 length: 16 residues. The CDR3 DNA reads TGTGCCAGTAGCACGATGCGCACGATAAACACCGGGGAGCTGTTTTTT. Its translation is CASSTMRTINTGELFF.

The CDR3 DNA reads as TGTGCCAGCAGACCAGGCGGGGAGTTGAGGACTGCAGGCAATGAGCAGTTCTTC. It yields the protein CASRPGGELRTAGNEQFF. V gene TRBV7-9 combines with J gene TRBJ2-1; TRBD2 might be the D (6 bases). The V and J ends lost 6 bases and 6 bases respectively, with 27 bases between them. Germline loops: CDR1 SEHNR, CDR2 FQNEAQ (reference sequence). This CDR3 comprises 18 residues.

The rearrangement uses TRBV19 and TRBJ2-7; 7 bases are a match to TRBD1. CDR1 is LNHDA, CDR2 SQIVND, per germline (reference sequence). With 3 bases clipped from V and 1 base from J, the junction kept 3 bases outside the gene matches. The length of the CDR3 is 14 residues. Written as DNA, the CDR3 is TGTGCCAGTAGTATTAGCAGGGGGTCCTACGAGCAGTACTTC. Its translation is CASSISRGSYEQYF.

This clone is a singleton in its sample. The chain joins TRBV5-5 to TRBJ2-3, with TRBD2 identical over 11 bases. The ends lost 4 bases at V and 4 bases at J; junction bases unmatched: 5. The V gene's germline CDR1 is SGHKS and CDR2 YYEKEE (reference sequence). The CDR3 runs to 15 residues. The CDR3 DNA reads TGTGCCAGCAGCCTTACTAGCGGGAGTCCAGATACGCAGTATTTT. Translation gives CASSLTSGSPDTQYF.

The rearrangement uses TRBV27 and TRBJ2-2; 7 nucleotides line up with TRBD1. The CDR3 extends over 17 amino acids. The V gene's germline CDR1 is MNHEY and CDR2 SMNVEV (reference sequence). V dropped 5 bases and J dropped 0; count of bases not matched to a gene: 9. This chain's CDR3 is CASSPRQGDPNTGELFF. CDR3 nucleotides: TGTGCCAGCAGTCCCAGGCAGGGGGACCCGAACACCGGGGAGCTGTTTTTT.

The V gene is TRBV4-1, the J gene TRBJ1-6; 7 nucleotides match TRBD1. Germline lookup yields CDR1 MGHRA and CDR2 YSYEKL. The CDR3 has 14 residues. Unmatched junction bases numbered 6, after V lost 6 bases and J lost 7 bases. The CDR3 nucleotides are TGCGCCAGCAGAACCGGGACAGTAAATTCACCCCTCCACTTT. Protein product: CASRTGTVNSPLHF.